Sequencing of this T cell receptor beta chain was carried out in a study of blood T cell repertoires in COVID-19. Study-level background: Acute and convalescent COVID-19 specimens originated in the United States, Italy and Spain. From T cells, B-cell-depleted T cells, or PBMCs came the material, which was cDNA or gDNA.

Trimming cost V 6 bases and J 4 bases, with 13 bases left between them. Germline lookup yields CDR1 SGHRS and CDR2 YFSETQ. The CDR3 length is 13 residues. Method: immunoSEQ multiplex PCR; TCRdb's copy keeps in-frame clones and lacks some. The sample lists 200,000 to 250,000 clones; around 86% were seen once. The genes are TRBV5-1 and TRBJ2-5; no firm D call. The sequence was collected from a woman aged 50 to 65 who had recovered from COVID-19. Sequenced input: PBMCs or T cells enriched from blood (not recorded which). CDR3 residues: CASKESLGETQYF. In DNA, the CDR3 is TGCGCCAGCAAGGAGTCTCTTGGAGAGACCCAGTACTTC.